Here is one T cell receptor (beta chain) with its context. The data were taken from a study of blood T cell repertoires in COVID-19. The overall study: Acute and convalescent COVID-19 specimens originated in the United States, Italy and Spain. Nucleic acid was either cDNA or gDNA, and it came from T cells, B-cell-depleted T cells, or PBMCs.

This CDR3 has 20 amino acids. The germline CDR1 and CDR2 sequences are SGHVS and FQNEAQ. With V trimmed by 5 bases and J by 0 bases, 14 bases remained unmatched. Participants' reported clinical history set cohort assignment. The study counted Cohort 3 donors as recovered given two negative PCRs, clearance, or symptom resolution. Produced via immunoSEQ multiplex PCR; TCRdb's table is partial and in-frame only. Found here are about 270,000 clones, around nine tenths of them singletons; the top ten hold approximately 2.6%. The TCR comes from a woman younger than 35 who had recovered from COVID-19. Sequencing was done on a sample of PBMCs or T cells enriched from blood (not recorded which). The chain employs TRBV7-8 and TRBJ1-5; 12 positions agree with TRBD1. CDR3 loop: CASSALKRDRGRGSNQPQHF. In DNA, the CDR3 is TGTGCCAGCAGCGCTCTTAAGAGGGACAGGGGGCGGGGTAGCAATCAGCCCCAGCATTTT. The variable domain in full, completed from reference TRBV7-8 and TRBJ1-5, reads GAGVSQSPRYKVAKRGQDVALRCDPISGHVSLFWYQQALGQGPEFLTYFQNEAQLDKSGLPSDRFFAERPEGSVSTLKIQRTQQEDSAVYLCASSALKRDRGRGSNQPQHFGDGTRLSIL.